These T cell receptor beta chains were read from a single sample in a study of cytomegalovirus exposure and HLA in healthy donors. Data came from immunoSEQ multiplex PCR; TCRdb stores just in-frame clones and leaves some out. The sample holds some 150,000 clones; about 80% are singletons and the top ten take about 13%. The sample consisted of PBMCs. The receptor set was obtained from a man aged 25 to 45 in good health and CMV-seropositive. Both conserved end residues are part of each CDR3. A D gene is named only where the DNA matches it firmly. A clone size is listed for some rows: how often the clone was seen (once, few, many), or a class if it is expanded.

j_call: TRBJ2-7
d_call: TRBD2
clone_size: once
v_call: TRBV10-2
cdr3_aa: CASRGSGRAANEQYF
cdr3_nt: TGCGCCAGCCGGGGAAGCGGGAGGGCCGCTAATGAGCAGTACTTC

j_call: TRBJ2-7
d_call: TRBD1
clone_size: -
v_call: TRBV28
cdr3_aa: CASSLRTGAAYEQYF
cdr3_nt: TGTGCCAGCAGTCTTCGGACAGGGGCCGCCTACGAGCAGTACTTC

j_call: TRBJ1-1
d_call: -
clone_size: -
v_call: TRBV7-2
cdr3_aa: CASSLYESDTEAFF
cdr3_nt: TGTGCCAGCAGCTTATACGAGAGCGACACTGAAGCTTTCTTT

j_call: TRBJ2-3
d_call: -
clone_size: -
v_call: TRBV6-5
cdr3_aa: CASSLSSTDTQYF
cdr3_nt: TGTGCCAGCAGTTTGTCTAGCACAGATACGCAGTATTTT

j_call: TRBJ1-4
d_call: -
clone_size: -
v_call: TRBV30
cdr3_aa: CAWSARGINEKLFF
cdr3_nt: TGTGCCTGGAGTGCCCGCGGAATTAATGAAAAACTGTTTTTT

j_call: TRBJ2-1
d_call: -
clone_size: -
v_call: TRBV14
cdr3_aa: CASSQGKGRSYNEQFF
cdr3_nt: TGTGCCAGCAGCCAAGGAAAGGGGCGCTCCTACAATGAGCAGTTCTTC

j_call: TRBJ1-4
d_call: TRBD1
clone_size: -
v_call: TRBV15
cdr3_aa: CATSSLQGPNEKLFF
cdr3_nt: TGTGCCACCAGCAGCTTACAGGGGCCCAATGAAAAACTGTTTTTT

j_call: TRBJ2-3
d_call: TRBD2
clone_size: -
v_call: TRBV2
cdr3_aa: CASRAGGGTDTQYF
cdr3_nt: TGTGCCAGCCGGGCGGGAGGGGGCACAGATACGCAGTATTTT

j_call: TRBJ2-2
d_call: -
clone_size: -
v_call: TRBV9
cdr3_aa: CASSAWGENTGELFF
cdr3_nt: TGTGCCAGCAGCGCCTGGGGAGAGAACACCGGGGAGCTGTTTTTT

j_call: TRBJ2-3
d_call: -
clone_size: few
v_call: TRBV7-8
cdr3_aa: CASSKGQPSTDTQYF
cdr3_nt: TGTGCCAGCAGCAAAGGACAGCCTAGCACAGATACGCAGTATTTT

j_call: TRBJ2-7
d_call: TRBD2
clone_size: -
v_call: TRBV6-5
cdr3_aa: CASSYSASGSYEQYF
cdr3_nt: TGTGCCAGCAGTTACTCGGCTAGCGGCTCCTACGAGCAGTACTTC

j_call: TRBJ1-3
d_call: -
clone_size: -
v_call: TRBV28
cdr3_aa: CASSSGQDSGNTIYF
cdr3_nt: TGTGCCAGCAGTTCCGGACAAGACTCTGGAAACACCATATATTTT

j_call: TRBJ2-7
d_call: TRBD1
clone_size: -
v_call: TRBV10-3
cdr3_aa: CAISWTGDEQYF
cdr3_nt: TGTGCCATCAGCTGGACAGGGGACGAGCAGTACTTC

j_call: TRBJ2-3
d_call: -
clone_size: -
v_call: TRBV18
cdr3_aa: CASSPPGHRGRRSTDTQYF
cdr3_nt: TGTGCCAGCTCACCCCCGGGGCATAGAGGGAGGAGGAGCACAGATACGCAGTATTTT

j_call: TRBJ2-7
d_call: TRBD1
clone_size: -
v_call: TRBV19
cdr3_aa: CASSMGQTYYEQYF
cdr3_nt: TGTGCCAGTAGTATGGGACAGACCTACTACGAGCAGTACTTC

j_call: TRBJ1-2
d_call: -
clone_size: once
v_call: TRBV10-3
cdr3_aa: CAISESGSDSGHTF
cdr3_nt: TGTGCCATCAGTGAGTCGGGGAGCGATAGCGGCCACACCTTC

j_call: TRBJ1-1
d_call: -
clone_size: -
v_call: TRBV30
cdr3_aa: CAWNFLQLAFF
cdr3_nt: TGTGCCTGGAATTTCCTTCAACTGGCTTTCTTT

j_call: TRBJ2-5
d_call: -
clone_size: -
v_call: TRBV6-1
cdr3_aa: CASSVSGRETQYF
cdr3_nt: TGTGCCAGCAGTGTATCGGGGAGGGAGACCCAGTACTTC

j_call: TRBJ2-1
d_call: TRBD2
clone_size: once
v_call: TRBV7-2
cdr3_aa: CASSLGAGTSDEQFF
cdr3_nt: TGTGCCAGCAGCTTAGGCGCCGGGACTAGCGATGAGCAGTTCTTC

j_call: TRBJ2-1
d_call: -
clone_size: few
v_call: TRBV5-6
cdr3_aa: CASSLLTSRHEQFF
cdr3_nt: TGTGCCAGCAGCTTGTTAACGAGCAGGCATGAGCAGTTCTTC

j_call: TRBJ2-7
d_call: -
clone_size: -
v_call: TRBV10-3
cdr3_aa: CAISGSPPDEQYF
cdr3_nt: TGTGCCATCAGTGGATCACCCCCGGACGAGCAGTACTTC

j_call: TRBJ1-5
d_call: -
clone_size: -
v_call: TRBV28
cdr3_aa: CASSSRNYQPQHF
cdr3_nt: TGTGCCAGCAGTTCCAGGAATTATCAGCCCCAGCATTTT

j_call: TRBJ2-7
d_call: -
clone_size: -
v_call: TRBV7-3
cdr3_aa: CASNPLHDRSVYEQYF
cdr3_nt: TGTGCCAGCAATCCCCTCCATGACAGGTCAGTCTACGAGCAGTACTTC

j_call: TRBJ2-7
d_call: -
clone_size: -
v_call: TRBV7-7
cdr3_aa: CASSLALGNSYEQYF
cdr3_nt: TGTGCCAGCAGCTTAGCGCTAGGAAACTCCTACGAGCAGTACTTC

j_call: TRBJ1-1
d_call: -
clone_size: -
v_call: TRBV28
cdr3_aa: CASSTKKGDANEAFF
cdr3_nt: TGTGCCAGCAGTACGAAGAAGGGGGACGCGAATGAAGCTTTCTTT

j_call: TRBJ2-1
d_call: TRBD1
clone_size: -
v_call: TRBV5-1
cdr3_aa: CASSGTGGRTEQFF
cdr3_nt: TGCGCCAGCAGCGGGACAGGGGGCCGGACGGAGCAGTTCTTC

j_call: TRBJ2-7
d_call: -
clone_size: -
v_call: TRBV9
cdr3_aa: CASSVGMGAEQYF
cdr3_nt: TGTGCCAGCAGCGTTGGGATGGGGGCCGAGCAGTACTTC

j_call: TRBJ2-3
d_call: TRBD2
clone_size: -
v_call: TRBV10-3
cdr3_aa: CAIVAGGGGLWTQYF
cdr3_nt: TGTGCCATCGTGGCGGGAGGCGGGGGGTTATGGACGCAGTATTTT

j_call: TRBJ1-5
d_call: -
clone_size: -
v_call: TRBV30
cdr3_aa: CAWSVRGVSNQPQHF
cdr3_nt: TGTGCCTGGAGTGTACGCGGAGTTAGCAATCAGCCCCAGCATTTT

j_call: TRBJ2-5
d_call: TRBD2
clone_size: -
v_call: TRBV19
cdr3_aa: CASSPLAGETQYF
cdr3_nt: TGTGCCAGTAGTCCACTAGCGGGAGAGACCCAGTACTTC

j_call: TRBJ2-1
d_call: -
clone_size: few
v_call: TRBV6-6
cdr3_aa: CASVSVEGQFWNEQFF
cdr3_nt: TGTGCCAGCGTAAGCGTGGAGGGCCAGTTTTGGAATGAGCAGTTCTTC

j_call: TRBJ2-1
d_call: -
clone_size: -
v_call: TRBV4-1
cdr3_aa: CASSQVYGGNEQFF
cdr3_nt: TGCGCCAGCAGCCAAGTATATGGAGGGAATGAGCAGTTCTTC

j_call: TRBJ2-1
d_call: TRBD2
clone_size: once
v_call: TRBV10-2
cdr3_aa: CASSESVIAGNEQFF
cdr3_nt: TGCGCCAGCAGTGAGTCGGTAATAGCGGGAAATGAGCAGTTCTTC

j_call: TRBJ1-1
d_call: TRBD1
clone_size: -
v_call: TRBV19
cdr3_aa: CASSRAQPGQGISFF
cdr3_nt: TGTGCCAGTAGTAGGGCCCAGCCGGGACAGGGGATATCTTTCTTT

j_call: TRBJ1-1
d_call: TRBD1
clone_size: -
v_call: TRBV7-2
cdr3_aa: CASSLARDRNTEAFF
cdr3_nt: TGTGCCAGCAGCTTAGCGAGGGACAGGAACACTGAAGCTTTCTTT

j_call: TRBJ2-5
d_call: TRBD2
clone_size: -
v_call: TRBV11-2
cdr3_aa: CASSLVASGTTQYF
cdr3_nt: TGTGCCAGCAGCTTAGTGGCTAGCGGAACGACCCAGTACTTC

j_call: TRBJ1-5
d_call: TRBD1
clone_size: -
v_call: TRBV15
cdr3_aa: CATSRDPRQGWQPQHF
cdr3_nt: TGTGCCACCAGCAGAGATCCAAGACAGGGGTGGCAGCCCCAGCATTTT

j_call: TRBJ2-1
d_call: TRBD2
clone_size: once
v_call: TRBV28
cdr3_aa: CASSPTSGRGDEFF
cdr3_nt: TGTGCCAGCAGTCCGACTAGCGGGAGGGGGGATGAGTTCTTC

j_call: TRBJ1-2
d_call: -
clone_size: -
v_call: TRBV5-6
cdr3_aa: CASTLRDSTNYGYTF
cdr3_nt: TGTGCCAGCACCCTAAGGGACTCAACTAACTATGGCTACACCTTC

j_call: TRBJ1-4
d_call: TRBD1
clone_size: -
v_call: TRBV5-1
cdr3_aa: CASSLGGQGATNEKLFF
cdr3_nt: TGCGCCAGCAGCTTGGGGGGACAGGGAGCAACTAATGAAAAACTGTTTTTT

j_call: TRBJ2-5
d_call: TRBD2
clone_size: -
v_call: TRBV5-1
cdr3_aa: CASSSPIGAGFQETQYF
cdr3_nt: TGCGCCAGCAGCTCCCCCATTGGAGCGGGATTCCAAGAGACCCAGTACTTC

j_call: TRBJ2-1
d_call: TRBD2
clone_size: -
v_call: TRBV4-1
cdr3_aa: CASSQGETSGRALGQFF
cdr3_nt: TGCGCCAGCAGCCAAGGCGAGACTAGCGGGAGGGCTTTAGGGCAGTTCTTC

j_call: TRBJ1-5
d_call: -
clone_size: -
v_call: TRBV11-2
cdr3_aa: CASSLEYGQNQPQHF
cdr3_nt: TGTGCCAGCAGCTTAGAGTATGGACAGAATCAGCCCCAGCATTTT

j_call: TRBJ2-2
d_call: -
clone_size: -
v_call: TRBV7-2
cdr3_aa: CASSFSPLANTGELFF
cdr3_nt: TGTGCCAGCAGCTTCAGTCCACTAGCGAACACCGGGGAGCTGTTTTTT

j_call: TRBJ1-1
d_call: -
clone_size: -
v_call: TRBV30
cdr3_aa: CAWSVQGNTEAFF
cdr3_nt: TGTGCCTGGAGTGTACAGGGGAACACTGAAGCTTTCTTT

j_call: TRBJ2-5
d_call: -
clone_size: -
v_call: TRBV5-4
cdr3_aa: CASSSEGRETQYF
cdr3_nt: TGTGCCAGCAGCTCCGAGGGTAGGGAGACCCAGTACTTC

j_call: TRBJ2-7
d_call: TRBD1
clone_size: -
v_call: TRBV7-8
cdr3_aa: CASSLFSGTGYEQYF
cdr3_nt: TGTGCCAGCAGCTTGTTTTCCGGGACAGGTTACGAGCAGTACTTC

j_call: TRBJ1-4
d_call: TRBD1
clone_size: -
v_call: TRBV2
cdr3_aa: CASSWTGRNEKLFF
cdr3_nt: TGTGCCAGCAGTTGGACAGGGCGTAATGAAAAACTGTTCTTT

j_call: TRBJ2-7
d_call: -
clone_size: -
v_call: TRBV10-3
cdr3_aa: CAISDNDRTDYEQYF
cdr3_nt: TGTGCCATCAGCGACAACGACAGGACCGACTACGAGCAGTACTTC

j_call: TRBJ1-1
d_call: TRBD1
clone_size: -
v_call: TRBV6-6
cdr3_aa: CASSAHRQGITEAFF
cdr3_nt: TGTGCCAGCAGTGCCCACCGACAGGGGATAACTGAAGCTTTCTTT

j_call: TRBJ2-5
d_call: TRBD2
clone_size: once
v_call: TRBV7-9
cdr3_aa: CASSLISGRVMAEQYF
cdr3_nt: TGTGCCAGCAGCTTAATAAGCGGGAGGGTGATGGCGGAGCAGTACTTC

j_call: TRBJ1-1
d_call: -
clone_size: -
v_call: TRBV19
cdr3_aa: CASSTKTGQNTEAFF
cdr3_nt: TGTGCCAGTAGTACGAAAACGGGACAGAACACTGAAGCTTTCTTT